This T cell receptor (beta chain) originates from a study of regulatory T cells in long-lasting Graves disease (dated by TCRdb to the early 2020s). For the wider study: Patients with newly diagnosed Graves' disease had been on antithyroid drugs for under 3 months. The study was registered as a clinical trial and conducted in China. A total of 33 samples underwent TCR sequencing, from some 13 patients with persistent Graves' disease and approximately 20 patients with newly diagnosed Graves' disease. This study used TCR sequencing and RNA sequencing of peripheral blood to compare persistent Graves' disease patients against newly diagnosed Graves' disease patients. The full study reports these points: Persistent disease showed preferential use of TRBV28, TRBJ1-2 and TRBJ2-5, whereas newly diagnosed disease favored TRBV20-1 and TRBJ2-1. Persistent patients shared more public clonotypes among themselves (fewer than 3,000) than newly diagnosed patients did (about 970). The study examined only peripheral blood because the primary lesion, thyroid tissue, could not be accessed. Persistent Graves' disease patients showed lower TCR Shannon entropy and fewer highly expanded clones than newly diagnosed patients, suggesting clonal expansion. Sequencing and analysis were limited to the TCR beta chain. The authors acknowledged the small sample size as a limitation that may reduce accuracy.

This clonotype was counted many times. What antigen it recognizes has not been identified. The sample holds no much larger clone one base away, and base qualities are not on file. The sample's time point, from its label and the paper: newly diagnosed GD, antithyroid drugs for less than 3 months. RNA was extracted from PBMCs in TRIzol for both TCR sequencing and RNA sequencing. The diagnosis of Graves' disease followed American Thyroid Association guidelines. The patients came from an endocrinology department in Xi'an, China. Each patient gave about 9.1 milliliters of peripheral blood, collected in an EDTA anticoagulant tube. Ficoll Paque Plus density gradient separation was used to isolate PBMCs, and no further T cell sorting was done. RNA quality was checked with an Agilent 2100 Bioanalyzer and agarose gel, and concentration with a NanoDrop 2000. CDR1 and CDR2 (MDHEN, SYDVKM) derive from the germline V gene. The CDR3 runs 14 amino acids, cysteine and phenylalanine included. Just CDR3 DNA is preserved here, 42 bases in frame from base 1. V ends up 8 bases short and J 6 bases short, with an unmatched junction base count of 10.

Libraries were prepared through multiplex PCR. Sequencing took place on an Illumina HiSeq 4000. TCR beta libraries were built with iRepertoire HTBI primers and Arm-PCR amplification of CDR3 regions. Gel purification was performed on PCR products prior to sequencing. On the study's bioinformatics: Across samples, fewer than 70 TRBV and roughly 15 TRBJ segments were identified and used for gene usage analysis of CDR3 amino acid clonotypes. Filtered high-quality paired reads were merged into contigs using COPE and FqMerger. BLAST was used to align contigs to IMGT TRBV, TRBD and TRBJ reference genes, and CDR3 was defined according to IMGT. Any clonotype with a frequency above 0.1% was counted as a highly expanded clone. Repertoire diversity was measured by Shannon entropy, and V-J evenness by the Gini coefficient. Clonotypes shared by more than one individual were considered public. In-frame beta chains were kept once TCRdb had trimmed the public reads at Q25 with fastp and called clones with MiXCR. Under each unique CDR3 protein, matching rows form one entry showing the most common genes and DNA. The V and J calls follow TCRdb's processing rather than the paper's. This sample has approximately 480,000 distinct CDR3 sequences in its table, and 15% to 20% of those were observed once. More than 10% of the sample is in the top ten clones.

The same sample was also studied in work on T cells in Graves' hyperthyroidism and ophthalmopathy. The second study also describes: Graves' hyperthyroidism was defined as stable when no progression to ophthalmopathy occurred over 18 months of follow-up. Hyperthyroidism patients were newly diagnosed, with disease duration under 2 months, and aged 18 to 65 years. Any patient with an uncontrolled infection, another autoimmune disease, pregnancy or lactation was excluded. Clinical symptoms, serum thyroxine and TRAb, thyroid ultrasound, and orbital computed tomography formed the basis for the diagnoses. The first round of RT-PCR for the TCR CDR3 was performed with the HTBI primer set and the Qiagen OneStep RT-PCR kit. Most expanded thyroid clonotypes (frequency above 0.001) were also found in blood, which suggests that blood repertoires may mirror thyroid immune responses. In cross-validation, a model built on a 13 V-J signature told ophthalmopathy apart from stable hyperthyroidism with approximately 90% sensitivity and 81% to 82% specificity, and in testing the same model reached 80%/75%. In validation, the model predicted progression to ophthalmopathy with approximately 69% sensitivity and approximately 74% specificity, a median of 6.5 months before onset. A discovery cohort of approximately 97 patients, 43 with Graves' ophthalmopathy and about 60 with stable Graves' hyperthyroidism, was used to find distinguishing TCR V-J signatures. Whether ophthalmopathy could be predicted prospectively was tested in an independent validation cohort made up of 18 to 20 hyperthyroidism patients plus 17 patients who later progressed to ophthalmopathy. The approximately 98 discovery patients were randomly divided into training and test sets at a 7:3 ratio. In addition, the study compared T-cell repertoires in thyroid tissue and in blood from six Graves' hyperthyroidism patients. After sampling, hyperthyroidism patients received methimazole starting at 30 mg daily, and ophthalmopathy patients received high-dose intravenous methylprednisolone. Libraries were constructed in a second round of multiplex PCR, after which size selection and purification were carried out. Libraries were sequenced paired-end with 100 bp reads on an Illumina HiSeq2000. SOAPnuke was used to process the raw data, removing reads that contained adapters or uncalled bases, had a mean Phred below 15, or lacked an exact match to the constant primer or identifier. COPE v1.2.5 was used to merge the high-quality paired reads, and each unique nucleotide sequence was defined as a clonotype. MiTCR v1.1 was used to align the clonotypes against IMGT TRBV, TRBD and TRBJ reference segments. Only V-J combinations with frequency above 0.0001, covering approximately 99% of repertoires, were analysed. The TCS score was defined as F50 (clonal expansion) divided by E x V (chaos), with BLOSUM62-based TCRdist calculated between CDR3 peptides within each V-J. Welch's t-statistics and random forest reduced around 520 V-J features to under 15, which were used in a naive Bayes classifier (R e1071). Sample size was not statistically predetermined, and blinding of investigators to group allocation was not performed. The paper describes TCR Vbeta CDR3 sequencing of 120 to 150 peripheral blood samples, made up of about 40 ophthalmopathy patients, approximately 73 hyperthyroidism patients and about 17 progressor patients.

The source material was peripheral blood mononuclear cells (PBMCs), sampled at new diagnosis, from a patient treated with antithyroid drugs. Recombination joined TRBV28 with TRBJ2-1; a stretch of 7 junction bases matches TRBD1. This clonotype originated in a middle-aged man with Graves disease. Donor details come from another sample of the same person, matched by shared clones. The nucleotide sequence reads as follows: TGTGCCAGCCTACGTGGGACAGCTGTCAATGAGCAGTTCTTC. Its amino acids are CASLRGTAVNEQFF.